This TCR beta chain was documented in a study of cytomegalovirus exposure and HLA in healthy donors. Study conclusions and caveats: Later analysis revealed greater clonal expansion in HLA-associated TCR beta chains than in equally common others.

CDR1 LNHDA and CDR2 SQIVND come from the germline V gene (reference sequence). This CDR3 has 13 residues. The V end lost 4 bases, the J end lost 6 bases, and 12 bases lay between the germline ends. Of note for this clone: Its matching antigen is unknown.

Researchers ran the PCR with 60 Vbeta and 13 Jbeta primers. Sequencing used immunoSEQ multiplex PCR; TCRdb keeps in-frame clones, though not all of them. The sample consists of around 76,000 clones, roughly two thirds of them appearing once. The sequencing sample was made of PBMCs. The clonotype comes from a woman aged 40 to 49 in good health and CMV-seropositive. The chain employs TRBV19 and TRBJ1-1, with D tentatively TRBD1 (5 bases). The CDR3 spells CASSTLGGAEAFF. The CDR3 nucleotides are TGTGCCAGTAGTACCCTCGGGGGTGCTGAAGCTTTCTTT.